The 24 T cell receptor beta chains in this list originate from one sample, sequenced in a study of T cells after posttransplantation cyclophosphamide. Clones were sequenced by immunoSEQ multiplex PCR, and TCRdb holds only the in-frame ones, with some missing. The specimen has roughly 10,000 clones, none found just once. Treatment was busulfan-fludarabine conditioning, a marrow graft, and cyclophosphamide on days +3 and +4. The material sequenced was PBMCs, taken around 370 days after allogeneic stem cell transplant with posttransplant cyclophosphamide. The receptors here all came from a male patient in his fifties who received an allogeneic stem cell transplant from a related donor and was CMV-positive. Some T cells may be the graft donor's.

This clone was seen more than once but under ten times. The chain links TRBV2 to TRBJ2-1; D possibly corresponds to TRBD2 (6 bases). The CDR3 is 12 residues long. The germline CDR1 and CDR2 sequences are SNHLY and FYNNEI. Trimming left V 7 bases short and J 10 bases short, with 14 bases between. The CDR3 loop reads CASKLLAGEQFF. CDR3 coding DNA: TGTGCCAGCAAACTCTTGGCGGGAGAGCAGTTCTTC.

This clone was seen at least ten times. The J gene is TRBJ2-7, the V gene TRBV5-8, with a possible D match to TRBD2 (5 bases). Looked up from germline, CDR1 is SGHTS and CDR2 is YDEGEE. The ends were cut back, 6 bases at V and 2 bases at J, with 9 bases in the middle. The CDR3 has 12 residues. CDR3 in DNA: TGTGCCAGCACGACGGGGACCTACGAGCAGTACTTC. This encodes CASTTGTYEQYF.

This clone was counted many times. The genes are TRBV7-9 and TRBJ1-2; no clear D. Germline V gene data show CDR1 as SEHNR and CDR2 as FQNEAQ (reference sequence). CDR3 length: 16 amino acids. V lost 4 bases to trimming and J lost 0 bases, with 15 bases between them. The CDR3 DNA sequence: TGTGCCAGCAGCTCCCTCGTGAGGATAGCTAACTATGGCTACACCTTC. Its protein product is CASSSLVRIANYGYTF.

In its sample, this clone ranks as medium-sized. The CDR3 loop reads CASSLAVTAANYGYTF. The DNA of the CDR3 is TGTGCCAGCAGCTTAGCTGTGACAGCAGCTAACTATGGCTACACCTTC. The genes are TRBV7-2 and TRBJ1-2, with D possibly being TRBD1 (5 bases). Deletions cut 0 bases from V and 0 bases from J, with 11 bases between. Germline CDR1 reads SGHTA; CDR2 reads FQGNSA. The CDR3 sequence is 16 residues long.

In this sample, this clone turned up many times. The CDR3 reads CAILDYSQETQYF. For the CDR3, the DNA is TGTGCCATCCTAGACTATTCGCAAGAGACCCAGTACTTC. The J gene is TRBJ2-5, the V gene TRBV6-1, with D perhaps TRBD2 (5 bases). The germline CDR1 and CDR2 sequences are MNHNS and SASEGT. The CDR3 totals 13 residues. Trimming shortened V by 10 bases and J by 2 bases, and 14 bases separated the two germline ends.

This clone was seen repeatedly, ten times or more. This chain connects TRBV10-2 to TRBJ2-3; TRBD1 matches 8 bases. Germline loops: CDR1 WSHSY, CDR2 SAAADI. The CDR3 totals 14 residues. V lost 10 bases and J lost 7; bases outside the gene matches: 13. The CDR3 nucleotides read TGCGCCACCCTTGGGGGACAGGTGACCCATACGCAGTATTTT. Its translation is CATLGGQVTHTQYF.

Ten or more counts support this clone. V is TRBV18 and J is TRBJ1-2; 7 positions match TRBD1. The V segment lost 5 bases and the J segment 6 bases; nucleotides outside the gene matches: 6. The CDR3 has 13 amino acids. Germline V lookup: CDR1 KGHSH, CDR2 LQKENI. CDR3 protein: CASSTDREDGYTF. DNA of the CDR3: TGTGCCAGCTCAACTGACAGGGAAGATGGCTACACCTTC. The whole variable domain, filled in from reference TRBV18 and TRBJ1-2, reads NAGVMQNPRHLVRRRGQEARLRCSPMKGHSHVYWYRQLPEEGLKFMVYLQKENIIDESGMPKERFSAEFPKEGPSILRIQQVVRGDSAAYFCASSTDREDGYTFGSGTRLTVV.

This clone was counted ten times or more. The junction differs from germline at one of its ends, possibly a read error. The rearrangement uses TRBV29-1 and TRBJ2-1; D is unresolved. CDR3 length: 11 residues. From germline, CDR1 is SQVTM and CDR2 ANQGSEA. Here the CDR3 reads CSVASYNEQFF. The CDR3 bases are TGCAGCGTTGCCTCCTATAATGAGCAGTTCTTC.

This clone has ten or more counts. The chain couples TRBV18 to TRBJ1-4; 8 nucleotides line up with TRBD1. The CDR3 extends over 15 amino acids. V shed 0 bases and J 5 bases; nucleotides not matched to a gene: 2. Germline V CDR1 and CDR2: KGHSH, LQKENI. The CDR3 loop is CASSPPGQENEKLFF. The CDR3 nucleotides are TGTGCCAGCTCACCACCGGGACAGGAGAATGAAAAACTGTTTTTT. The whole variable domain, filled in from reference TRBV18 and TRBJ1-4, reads NAGVMQNPRHLVRRRGQEARLRCSPMKGHSHVYWYRQLPEEGLKFMVYLQKENIIDESGMPKERFSAEFPKEGPSILRIQQVVRGDSAAYFCASSPPGQENEKLFFGSGTQLSVL.

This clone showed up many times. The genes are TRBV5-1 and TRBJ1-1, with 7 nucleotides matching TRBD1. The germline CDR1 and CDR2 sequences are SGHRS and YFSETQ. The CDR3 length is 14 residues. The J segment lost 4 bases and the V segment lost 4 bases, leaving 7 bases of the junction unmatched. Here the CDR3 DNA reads TGCGCCAGCAGCCCCCACGACAGGGCCACTGAAGCTTTCTTT. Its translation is CASSPHDRATEAFF.

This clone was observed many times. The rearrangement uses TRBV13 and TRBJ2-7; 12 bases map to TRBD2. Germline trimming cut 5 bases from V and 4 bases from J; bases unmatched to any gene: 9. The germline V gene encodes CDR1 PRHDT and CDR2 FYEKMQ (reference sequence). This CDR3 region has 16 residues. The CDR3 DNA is TGTGCCAGCAGCCCCACGACTAGCGGGAGTGAGTACGAGCAGTACTTC. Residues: CASSPTTSGSEYEQYF.

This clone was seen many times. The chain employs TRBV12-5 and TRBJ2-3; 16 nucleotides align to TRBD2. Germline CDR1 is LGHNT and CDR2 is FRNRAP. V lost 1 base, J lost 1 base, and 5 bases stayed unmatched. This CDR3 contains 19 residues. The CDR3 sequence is CASGLAGLAGGIGTDTQYF. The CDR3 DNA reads TGTGCTAGTGGTTTGGCGGGACTAGCGGGAGGGATTGGCACAGATACGCAGTATTTT.

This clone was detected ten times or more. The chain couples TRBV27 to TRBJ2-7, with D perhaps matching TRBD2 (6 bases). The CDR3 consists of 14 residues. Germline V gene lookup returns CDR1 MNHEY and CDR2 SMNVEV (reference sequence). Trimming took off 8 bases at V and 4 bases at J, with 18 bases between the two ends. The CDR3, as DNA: TGTGCCAGCGGTCAGACTAGATTGCCTTACGAGCAGTACTTC. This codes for CASGQTRLPYEQYF.

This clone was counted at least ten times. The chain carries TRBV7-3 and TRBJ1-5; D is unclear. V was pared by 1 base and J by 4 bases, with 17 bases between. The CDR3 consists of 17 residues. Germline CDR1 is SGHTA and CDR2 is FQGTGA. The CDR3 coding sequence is TGTGCCAGCAGCTTAAGTTTGTTTTCAGGAAAAAATCAGCCCCAGCATTTT. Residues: CASSLSLFSGKNQPQHF. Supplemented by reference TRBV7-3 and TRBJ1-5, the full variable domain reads GAGVSQTPSNKVTEKGKYVELRCDPISGHTALYWYRQSLGQGPEFLIYFQGTGAADDSGLPNDRFFAVRPEGSVSTLKIQRTERGDSAVYLCASSLSLFSGKNQPQHFGDGTRLSIL.

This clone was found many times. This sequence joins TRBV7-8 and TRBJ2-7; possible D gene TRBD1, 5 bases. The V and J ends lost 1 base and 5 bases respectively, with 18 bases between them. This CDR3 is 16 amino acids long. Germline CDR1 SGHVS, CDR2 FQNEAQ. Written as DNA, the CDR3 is TGTGCCAGCAGCTTAGATGTATTAGCAGGGCCCCACGAGCAGTACTTC. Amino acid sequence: CASSLDVLAGPHEQYF.

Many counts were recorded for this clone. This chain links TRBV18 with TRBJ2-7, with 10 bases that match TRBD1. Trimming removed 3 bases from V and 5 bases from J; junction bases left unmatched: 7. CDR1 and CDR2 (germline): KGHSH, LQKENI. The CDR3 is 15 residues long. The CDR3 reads CASSPFPGQGDEQYF. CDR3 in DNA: TGTGCCAGCTCACCCTTCCCCGGACAGGGGGACGAGCAGTACTTC.

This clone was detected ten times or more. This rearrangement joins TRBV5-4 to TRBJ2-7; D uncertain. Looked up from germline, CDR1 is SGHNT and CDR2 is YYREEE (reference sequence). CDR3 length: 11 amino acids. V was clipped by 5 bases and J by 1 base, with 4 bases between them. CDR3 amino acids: CASSRSYEQYF. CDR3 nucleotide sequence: TGTGCCAGCAGTCGGTCCTACGAGCAGTACTTC.

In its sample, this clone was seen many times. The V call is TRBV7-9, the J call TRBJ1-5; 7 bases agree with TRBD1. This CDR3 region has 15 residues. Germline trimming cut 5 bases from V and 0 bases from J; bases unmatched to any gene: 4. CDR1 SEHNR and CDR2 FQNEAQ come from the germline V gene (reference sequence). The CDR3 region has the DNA TGTGCCAGCAGCGTGACAGGGAATAGCAATCAGCCCCAGCATTTT. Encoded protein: CASSVTGNSNQPQHF. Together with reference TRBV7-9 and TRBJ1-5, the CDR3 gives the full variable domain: DTGVSQNPRHKITKRGQNVTFRCDPISEHNRLYWYRQTLGQGPEFLTYFQNEAQLEKSRLLSDRFSAERPKGSFSTLEIQRTEQGDSAMYLCASSVTGNSNQPQHFGDGTRLSIL.

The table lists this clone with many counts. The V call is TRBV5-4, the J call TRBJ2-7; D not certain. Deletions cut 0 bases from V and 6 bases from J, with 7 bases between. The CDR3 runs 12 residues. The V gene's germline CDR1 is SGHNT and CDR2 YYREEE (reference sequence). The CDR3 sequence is CASSLELGEQYF. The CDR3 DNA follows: TGTGCCAGCAGCTTGGAGCTAGGCGAGCAGTACTTC. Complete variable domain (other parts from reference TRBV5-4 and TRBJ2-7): ETGVTQSPTHLIKTRGQQVTLRCSSQSGHNTVSWYQQALGQGPQFIFQYYREEENGRGNFPPRFSGLQFPNYSSELNVNALELDDSALYLCASSLELGEQYFGPGTRLTVT.

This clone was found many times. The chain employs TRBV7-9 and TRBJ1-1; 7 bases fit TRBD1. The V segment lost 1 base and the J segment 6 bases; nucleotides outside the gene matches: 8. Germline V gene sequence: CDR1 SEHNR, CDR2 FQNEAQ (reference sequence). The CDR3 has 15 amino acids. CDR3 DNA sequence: TGTGCCAGCAGCTTAGGGCAGACAGGGTACGCTGAAGCTTTCTTT. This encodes CASSLGQTGYAEAFF.

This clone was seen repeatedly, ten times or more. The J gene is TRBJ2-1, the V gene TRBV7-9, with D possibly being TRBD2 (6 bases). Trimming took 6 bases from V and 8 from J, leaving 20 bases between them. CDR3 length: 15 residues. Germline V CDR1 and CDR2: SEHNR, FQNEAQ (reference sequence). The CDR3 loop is CASSQPGLRWDEQFF. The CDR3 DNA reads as TGTGCCAGCAGTCAACCGGGACTGAGATGGGATGAGCAGTTCTTC.

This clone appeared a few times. CDR3 amino acids: CASSPLRQGHSYEQYF. The DNA for the CDR3 is TGTGCCAGCAGCCCCCTCCGACAGGGCCACTCCTACGAGCAGTACTTC. The V call is TRBV7-9, the J call TRBJ2-5, with 7 bases matching TRBD1. TRBJ2-7 matches the DNA end more closely, so the J call is doubtful. Germline CDR1 SEHNR, CDR2 FQNEAQ (reference sequence). This CDR3 is built from 16 residues.

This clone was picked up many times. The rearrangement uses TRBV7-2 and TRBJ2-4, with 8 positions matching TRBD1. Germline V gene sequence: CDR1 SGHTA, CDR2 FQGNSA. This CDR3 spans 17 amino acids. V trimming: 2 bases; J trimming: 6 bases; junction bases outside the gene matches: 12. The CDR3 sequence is CASSLLGTGDLGNIQYF. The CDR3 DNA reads TGTGCCAGCAGCTTACTTGGGACAGGCGATCTGGGAAACATTCAGTACTTC.

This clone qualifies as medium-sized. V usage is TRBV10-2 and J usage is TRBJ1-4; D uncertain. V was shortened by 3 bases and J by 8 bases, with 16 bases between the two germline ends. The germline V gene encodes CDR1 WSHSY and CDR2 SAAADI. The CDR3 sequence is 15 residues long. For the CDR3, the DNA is TGCGCCAGCAGTGAAACTGGATCGACTAGAGAAAAACTGTTTTTT. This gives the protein CASSETGSTREKLFF.